This TCR beta chain was identified in a study of OX40 agonist ivuxolimab in advanced cancers. Study-level findings and limits: In general, CD8+ T cells held more expanded clones than CD4+ did, on average.

The table came from immunoSEQ multiplex PCR; TCRdb's copy has only in-frame clones and leaves some out. The sample lists some 70,000 clones, roughly 90% seen once, with nearly 8.5% in the top ten. This clone has at least ten counts. Its antigen is not known. Germline and junction disagree at one end, which may indicate a read error. The CDR3 extends over 16 amino acids. Germline V gene sequence: CDR1 SEHNR, CDR2 FQNEAQ (reference sequence). This chain connects TRBV7-9 to TRBJ1-1; D remains ambiguous. The TCR originated in an adult with an advanced solid tumor such as melanoma, head and neck, liver or kidney cancer. The input for sequencing was CD4+ or CD8+ T cells sorted from blood, taken in a trial of the OX40 agonist ivuxolimab. Here the CDR3 reads CASSLRESRVKTEAFF. DNA for the CDR3: TGTGCCAGCAGCTTGCGGGAAAGTCGTGTGAAGACTGAAGCTTTCTTT. The variable domain in full, with the rest retrieved from reference TRBV7-9 and TRBJ1-1, is DTGVSQNPRHKITKRGQNVTFRCDPISEHNRLYWYRQTLGQGPEFLTYFQNEAQLEKSRLLSDRFSAERPKGSFSTLEIQRTEQGDSAMYLCASSLRESRVKTEAFFGQGTRLTVV.